A selection of T cell receptor beta chains follows, all from one sample in a study of graft-versus-host responses after intestinal transplantation. Some clones are missing from TCRdb's copy, which holds only in-frame ones; the method was immunoSEQ multiplex PCR. This table holds 70,000 or so clones, 75% to 90% found once. These receptors have no known antigen. This specimen was unstimulated CD4+ T cells sorted from spleen or lymph node cells, taken before transplant. All receptors come from a human donor who was the organ donor for an intestinal transplant. CDR3s include the opening cysteine and the closing phenylalanine or tryptophan. D genes are given only for firm matches. Clone size appears in some rows only: once, few, many, or a class for an expanded clone.

clone size	V gene	J gene	D gene	CDR3 protein	CDR3 DNA
.	TRBV6-5	TRBJ2-3	.	CASSYSEGTDTQYF	TGTGCCAGCAGTTACTCAGAGGGAACAGATACGCAGTATTTT
few	TRBV7-9	TRBJ2-2	.	CASSIRQANTGELFF	TGTGCCAGCAGCATACGACAAGCGAACACCGGGGAGCTGTTTTTT
.	TRBV10-1	TRBJ1-5	TRBD1	CASIEQSTGPSQPQHF	TGCGCCAGCATTGAACAATCGACAGGGCCCAGTCAGCCCCAGCATTTT
.	TRBV6-1	TRBJ2-1	.	CASSGGKNEQFF	TGTGCCAGCAGTGGAGGGAAGAATGAGCAGTTCTTC
.	TRBV7-2	TRBJ2-6	.	CASTPGGSGANVLTF	TGTGCCAGCACCCCAGGTGGTTCTGGGGCCAACGTCCTGACTTTC
.	TRBV19	TRBJ1-2	TRBD1	CASRTHRGESSGYTF	TGTGCCAGTAGAACCCACAGGGGCGAGTCTTCTGGCTACACCTTC
.	TRBV4-3	TRBJ2-3	TRBD2	CASSQGSGGFSTDTQYF	TGCGCCAGCAGCCAGGGGAGCGGGGGCTTTAGCACAGATACGCAGTATTTT
.	TRBV18	TRBJ2-1	TRBD1	CASSSPGTGDHEQFF	TGTGCCAGCTCCTCACCGGGGACAGGGGATCATGAGCAGTTCTTC
.	TRBV9	TRBJ1-2	TRBD1	CASSVGQGSYGYTF	TGTGCCAGCAGCGTAGGACAGGGCTCCTATGGCTACACCTTC
.	TRBV18	TRBJ2-1	TRBD1	CASSPRDRGQSSYNEQFF	TGTGCCAGCTCACCCCGGGACAGGGGACAAAGCTCCTACAATGAGCAGTTCTTC
.	TRBV2	TRBJ1-1	.	CASTRINEGEDTEAFF	TGTGCCAGCACCCGGATTAATGAAGGGGAGGACACTGAAGCTTTCTTT
.	TRBV11-3	TRBJ2-1	TRBD2	CASSLRGEAHNEQFF	TGTGCCAGCAGCCTTCGGGGGGAAGCCCACAATGAGCAGTTCTTC
.	TRBV10-3	TRBJ2-3	.	CAITGGEGTDTQYF	TGTGCCATCACAGGCGGGGAAGGGACAGATACGCAGTATTTT
.	TRBV5-4	TRBJ1-4	.	CASSLARDEKLFF	TGTGCCAGCAGCTTGGCGAGGGATGAAAAACTGTTTTTT
.	TRBV4-3	TRBJ1-3	TRBD1	CASSQNVRTGNTIYF	TGCGCCAGCAGCCAGAATGTACGGACAGGCAACACCATATATTTT
.	TRBV7-2	TRBJ1-2	.	CASSFGGGAGVADGYTF	TGTGCCAGCAGCTTTGGCGGTGGAGCGGGGGTTGCAGATGGCTACACCTTC
.	TRBV5-1	TRBJ1-6	TRBD1	CASSLTGTENSPLHF	TGCGCCAGCAGCTTAACCGGGACAGAAAATTCACCCCTCCACTTT
.	TRBV6-5	TRBJ1-4	.	CASKGDATNEKLFF	TGTGCCAGCAAAGGGGATGCAACTAATGAAAAACTGTTTTTT
.	TRBV28	TRBJ1-5	TRBD1	CASSLDRVQPQHF	TGTGCCAGCAGTTTGGACAGGGTCCAGCCCCAGCATTTT
.	TRBV7-2	TRBJ2-5	.	CASRGGGQETQYF	TGTGCCAGCAGGGGTGGGGGGCAAGAGACCCAGTACTTC
.	TRBV20-1	TRBJ2-5	.	CSALVGETQYF	TGCAGTGCCCTTGTCGGGGAGACCCAGTACTTC
few	TRBV28	TRBJ2-3	.	CASSWRVGTQYF	TGTGCCAGCAGTTGGAGGGTTGGTACGCAGTATTTT
.	TRBV6-4	TRBJ2-1	.	CASSEGVPGHRSDEQFF	TGTGCCAGCAGTGAGGGCGTCCCGGGACACAGGTCCGATGAGCAGTTCTTC
.	TRBV5-4	TRBJ1-6	.	CASSLEPGSYNSPLHF	TGTGCCAGCAGCTTGGAGCCGGGCTCCTATAATTCACCCCTCCACTTT
.	TRBV2	TRBJ1-2	TRBD1	CASSEFFADRGSANYGYTF	TGTGCCAGCAGTGAATTCTTTGCGGACAGGGGTTCGGCTAACTATGGCTACACCTTC
.	TRBV4-2	TRBJ2-4	.	CASSPGGPDGNIQYF	TGTGCCAGCAGCCCGGGGGGCCCGGATGGAAACATTCAGTACTTC